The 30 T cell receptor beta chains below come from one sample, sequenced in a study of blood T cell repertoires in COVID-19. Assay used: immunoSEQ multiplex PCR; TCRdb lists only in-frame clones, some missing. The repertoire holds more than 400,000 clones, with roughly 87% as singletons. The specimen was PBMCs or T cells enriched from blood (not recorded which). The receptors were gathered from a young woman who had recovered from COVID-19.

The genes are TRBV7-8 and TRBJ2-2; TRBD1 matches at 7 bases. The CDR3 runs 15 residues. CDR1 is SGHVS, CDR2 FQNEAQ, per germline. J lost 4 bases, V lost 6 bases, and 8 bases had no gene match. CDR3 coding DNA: TGTGCCAGCAGTTTCGACAGGGTAATCACCGGGGAGCTGTTTTTT. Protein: CASSFDRVITGELFF.

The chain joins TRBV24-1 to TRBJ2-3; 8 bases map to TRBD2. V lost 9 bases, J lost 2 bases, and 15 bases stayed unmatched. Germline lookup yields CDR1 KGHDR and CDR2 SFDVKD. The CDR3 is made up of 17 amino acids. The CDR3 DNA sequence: TGTGCCACCGTGGGAAGATTATGGCGGGGGGCCACAGATACGCAGTATTTT. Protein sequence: CATVGRLWRGATDTQYF.

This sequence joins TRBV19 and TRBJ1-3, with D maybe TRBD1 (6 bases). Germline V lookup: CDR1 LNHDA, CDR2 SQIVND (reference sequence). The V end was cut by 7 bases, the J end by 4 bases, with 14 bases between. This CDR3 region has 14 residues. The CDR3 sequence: CASIGQLQGNTIYF. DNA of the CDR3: TGTGCCAGTATTGGACAGCTCCAAGGAAACACCATATATTTT. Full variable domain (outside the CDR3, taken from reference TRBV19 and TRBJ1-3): DGGITQSPKYLFRKEGQNVTLSCEQNLNHDAMYWYRQDPGQGLRLIYYSQIVNDFQKGDIAEGYSVSREKKESFPLTVTSAQKNPTAFYLCASIGQLQGNTIYFGEGSWLTVV.

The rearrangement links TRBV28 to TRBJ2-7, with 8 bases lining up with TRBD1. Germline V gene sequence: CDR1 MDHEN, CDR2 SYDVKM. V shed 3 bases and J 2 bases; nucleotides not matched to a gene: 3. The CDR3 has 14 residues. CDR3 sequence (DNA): TGTGCCAGCAGTTTGCAGGGGGCCACCTACGAGCAGTACTTC. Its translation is CASSLQGATYEQYF.

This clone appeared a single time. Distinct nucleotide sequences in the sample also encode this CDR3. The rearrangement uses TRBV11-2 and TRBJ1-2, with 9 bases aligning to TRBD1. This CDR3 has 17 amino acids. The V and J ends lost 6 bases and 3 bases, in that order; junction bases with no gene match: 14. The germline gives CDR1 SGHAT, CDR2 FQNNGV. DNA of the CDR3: TGTGCCAGCAGAGACCCGGGACAGGGCTATAGTTACTATGGCTACACCTTC. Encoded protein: CASRDPGQGYSYYGYTF.

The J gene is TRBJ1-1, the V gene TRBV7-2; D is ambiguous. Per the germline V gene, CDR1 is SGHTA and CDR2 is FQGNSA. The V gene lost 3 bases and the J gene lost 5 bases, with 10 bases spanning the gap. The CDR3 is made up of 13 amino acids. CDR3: CASSFARDTEAFF. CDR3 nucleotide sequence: TGTGCCAGCAGCTTTGCTCGGGATACTGAAGCTTTCTTT.

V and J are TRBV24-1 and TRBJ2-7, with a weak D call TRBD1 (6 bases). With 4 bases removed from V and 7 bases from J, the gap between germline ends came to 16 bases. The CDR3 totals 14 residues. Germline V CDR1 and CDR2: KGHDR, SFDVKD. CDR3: CATSDQGNGKEQYF. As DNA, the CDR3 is TGTGCCACCAGTGACCAGGGGAACGGTAAGGAGCAGTACTTC.

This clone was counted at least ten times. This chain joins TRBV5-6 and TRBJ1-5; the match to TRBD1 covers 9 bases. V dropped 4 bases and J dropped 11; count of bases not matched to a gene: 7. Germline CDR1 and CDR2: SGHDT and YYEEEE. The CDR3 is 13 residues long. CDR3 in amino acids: CASSIQGARSQHF. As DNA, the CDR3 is TGTGCCAGCAGCATACAGGGGGCAAGGTCCCAGCATTTT.

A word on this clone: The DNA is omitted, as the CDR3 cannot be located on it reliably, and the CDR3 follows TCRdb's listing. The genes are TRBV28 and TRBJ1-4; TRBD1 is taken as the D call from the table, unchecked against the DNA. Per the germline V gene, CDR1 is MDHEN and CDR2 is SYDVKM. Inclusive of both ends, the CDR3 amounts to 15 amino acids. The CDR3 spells CASSSSDRGGEKLFF.

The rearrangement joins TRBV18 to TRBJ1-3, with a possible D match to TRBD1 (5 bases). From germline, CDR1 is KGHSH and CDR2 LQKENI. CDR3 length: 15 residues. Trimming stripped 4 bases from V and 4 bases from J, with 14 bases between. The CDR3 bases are TGTGCCAGCTCACAATCCGCCAGGGCCGGAAACACCATATATTTT. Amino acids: CASSQSARAGNTIYF.

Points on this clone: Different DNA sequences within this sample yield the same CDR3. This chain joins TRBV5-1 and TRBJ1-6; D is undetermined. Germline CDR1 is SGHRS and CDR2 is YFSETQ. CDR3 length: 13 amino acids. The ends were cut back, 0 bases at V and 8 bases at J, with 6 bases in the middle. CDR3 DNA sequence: TGCGCCAGCAGCTTGGCCGGGTATTCACCCCTCCACTTT. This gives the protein CASSLAGYSPLHF.

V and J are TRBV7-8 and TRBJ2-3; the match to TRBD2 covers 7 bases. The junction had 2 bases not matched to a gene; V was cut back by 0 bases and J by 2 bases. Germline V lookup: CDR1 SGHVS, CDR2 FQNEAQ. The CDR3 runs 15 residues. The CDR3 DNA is TGTGCCAGCAGCTTAGCGGGGGGGTCCACAGATACGCAGTATTTT. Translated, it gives CASSLAGGSTDTQYF.

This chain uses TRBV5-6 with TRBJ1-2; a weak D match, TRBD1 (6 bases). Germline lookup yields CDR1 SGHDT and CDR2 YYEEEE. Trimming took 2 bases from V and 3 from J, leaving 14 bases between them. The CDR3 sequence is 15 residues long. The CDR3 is CASSLLGARDYGYTF. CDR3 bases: TGTGCCAGCAGCTTACTGGGGGCGCGAGACTATGGCTACACCTTC.

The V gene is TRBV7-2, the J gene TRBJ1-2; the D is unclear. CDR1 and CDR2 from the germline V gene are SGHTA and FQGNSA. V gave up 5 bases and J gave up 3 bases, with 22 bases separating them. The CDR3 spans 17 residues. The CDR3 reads CASSPGRVRPEDYGYTF. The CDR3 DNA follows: TGTGCCAGCAGCCCGGGTCGTGTGAGGCCTGAGGACTATGGCTACACCTTC.

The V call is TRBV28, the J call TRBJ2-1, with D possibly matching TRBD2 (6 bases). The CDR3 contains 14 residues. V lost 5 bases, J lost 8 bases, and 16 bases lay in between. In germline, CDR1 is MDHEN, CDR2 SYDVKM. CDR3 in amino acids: CASSLSGGTDEQFF. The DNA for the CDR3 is TGTGCCAGCAGTCTATCTGGGGGGACCGATGAGCAGTTCTTC. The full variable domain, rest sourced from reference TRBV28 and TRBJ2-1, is DVKVTQSSRYLVKRTGEKVFLECVQDMDHENMFWYRQDPGLGLRLIYFSYDVKMKEKGDIPEGYSVSREKKERFSLILESASTNQTSMYLCASSLSGGTDEQFFGPGTRLTVL.

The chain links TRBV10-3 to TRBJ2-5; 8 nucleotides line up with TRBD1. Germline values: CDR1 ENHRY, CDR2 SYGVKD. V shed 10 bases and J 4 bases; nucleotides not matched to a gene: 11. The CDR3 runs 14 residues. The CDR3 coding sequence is TGTGCCACGATGGGACAGGTGGGAATAGAGACCCAGTACTTC. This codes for CATMGQVGIETQYF.

CDR3 loop: CASSNTGSTEAFF. In nucleotides, the CDR3 is TGTGCCAGCAGTAATACAGGGAGCACTGAAGCTTTCTTT. The J gene is TRBJ1-1, the V gene TRBV5-5; tentatively, D is TRBD1 (6 bases). The germline CDR1 and CDR2 sequences are SGHKS and YYEKEE (reference sequence). V dropped 5 bases and J dropped 4 bases, with 12 bases sitting between them. The CDR3 totals 13 residues.

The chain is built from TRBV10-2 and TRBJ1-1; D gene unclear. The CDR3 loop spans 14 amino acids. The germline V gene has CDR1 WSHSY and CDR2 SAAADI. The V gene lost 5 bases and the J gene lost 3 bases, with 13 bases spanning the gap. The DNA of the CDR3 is TGCGCCAGCAGTCAAAGTACCGAGCACACTGAAGCTTTCTTT. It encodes CASSQSTEHTEAFF.

The CDR3 sequence: CASNSGLSYEQYF. Written as DNA, the CDR3 is TGTGCCAGCAACAGCGGCTTATCCTACGAGCAGTACTTC. The chain employs TRBV2 and TRBJ2-7; D is possibly TRBD2 (5 bases). Germline values: CDR1 SNHLY, CDR2 FYNNEI. V was shortened by 7 bases and J by 1 base, with 11 bases between the two germline ends. The CDR3 has 13 residues.

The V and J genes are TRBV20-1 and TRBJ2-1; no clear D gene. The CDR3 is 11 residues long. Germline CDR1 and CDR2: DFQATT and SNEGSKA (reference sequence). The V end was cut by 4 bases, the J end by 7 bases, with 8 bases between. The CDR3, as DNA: TGCAGTGCTACCTCGAGGAATGAGCAGTTCTTC. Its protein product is CSATSRNEQFF.

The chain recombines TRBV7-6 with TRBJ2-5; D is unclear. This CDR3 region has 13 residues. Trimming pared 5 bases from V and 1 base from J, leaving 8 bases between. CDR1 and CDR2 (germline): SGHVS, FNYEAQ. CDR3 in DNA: TGTGCCAGCAGCCCCAGGCCCCAAGAGACCCAGTACTTC. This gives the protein CASSPRPQETQYF.

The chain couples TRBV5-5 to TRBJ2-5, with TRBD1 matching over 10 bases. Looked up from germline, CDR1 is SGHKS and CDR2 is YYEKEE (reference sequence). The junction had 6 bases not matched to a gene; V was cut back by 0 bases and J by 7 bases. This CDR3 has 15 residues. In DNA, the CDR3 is TGTGCCAGCAGCTTGGGACAGGGGGCCCCCGGGACCCAGTACTTC. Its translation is CASSLGQGAPGTQYF.

CDR3 coding DNA: TGTGCCTGGAGTGTGGGGACAGGAGCTCCGATCCTCAGTTCGTGGAGAGGGTACGAGCAGTACTTC. It specifies CAWSVGTGAPILSSWRGYEQYF. This chain uses TRBV30 with TRBJ2-7; 8 bases are shared with TRBD1. The CDR3 has 22 amino acids. Trimming removed 0 bases from V and 4 bases from J; junction bases left unmatched: 29. Germline-derived CDR1 and CDR2 are GTSNPN and SVGIG (reference sequence). Using reference TRBV30 and TRBJ2-7 for the parts outside the CDR3, the full variable domain is SQTIHQWPATLVQPVGSPLSLECTVEGTSNPNLYWYRQAAGRGLQLLFYSVGIGQISSEVPQNLSASRPQDRQFILSSKKLLLSDSGFYLCAWSVGTGAPILSSWRGYEQYFGPGTRLTVT.

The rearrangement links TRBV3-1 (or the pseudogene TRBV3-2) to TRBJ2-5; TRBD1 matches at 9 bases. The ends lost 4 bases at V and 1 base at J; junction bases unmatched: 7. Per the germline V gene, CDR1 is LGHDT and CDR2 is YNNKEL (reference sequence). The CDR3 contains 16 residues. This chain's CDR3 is CASSPTEDRGQETQYF. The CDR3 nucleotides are TGTGCCAGCAGCCCCACGGAGGACAGGGGCCAAGAGACCCAGTACTTC.

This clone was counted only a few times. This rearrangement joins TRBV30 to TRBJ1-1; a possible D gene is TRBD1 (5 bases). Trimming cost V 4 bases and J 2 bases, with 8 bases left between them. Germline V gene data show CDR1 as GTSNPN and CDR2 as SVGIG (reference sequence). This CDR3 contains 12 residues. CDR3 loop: CAWTGINTEAFF. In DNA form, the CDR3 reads TGTGCCTGGACAGGGATAAACACTGAAGCTTTCTTT. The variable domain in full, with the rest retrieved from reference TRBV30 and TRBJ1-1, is SQTIHQWPATLVQPVGSPLSLECTVEGTSNPNLYWYRQAAGRGLQLLFYSVGIGQISSEVPQNLSASRPQDRQFILSSKKLLLSDSGFYLCAWTGINTEAFFGQGTRLTVV.

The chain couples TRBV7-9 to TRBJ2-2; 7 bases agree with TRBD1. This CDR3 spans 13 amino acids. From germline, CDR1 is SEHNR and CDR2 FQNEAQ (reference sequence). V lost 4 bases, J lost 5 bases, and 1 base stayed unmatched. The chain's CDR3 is CASSSQGTGELFF. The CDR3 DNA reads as TGTGCCAGCAGCTCACAGGGGACCGGGGAGCTGTTTTTT.

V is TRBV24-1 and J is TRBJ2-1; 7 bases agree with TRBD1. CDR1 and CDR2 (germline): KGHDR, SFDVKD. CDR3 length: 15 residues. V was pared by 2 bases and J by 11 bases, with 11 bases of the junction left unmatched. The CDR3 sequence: CATSDSRGLEDKQFF. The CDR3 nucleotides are TGTGCCACCAGTGATTCGAGGGGGCTTGAGGATAAGCAGTTCTTC.

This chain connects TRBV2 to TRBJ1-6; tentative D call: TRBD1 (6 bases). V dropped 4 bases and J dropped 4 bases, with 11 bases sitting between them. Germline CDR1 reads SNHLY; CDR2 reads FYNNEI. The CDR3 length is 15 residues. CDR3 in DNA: TGTGCCAGCAGTGTGGGGGCAGGGTATAATTCACCCCTCCACTTT. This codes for CASSVGAGYNSPLHF.

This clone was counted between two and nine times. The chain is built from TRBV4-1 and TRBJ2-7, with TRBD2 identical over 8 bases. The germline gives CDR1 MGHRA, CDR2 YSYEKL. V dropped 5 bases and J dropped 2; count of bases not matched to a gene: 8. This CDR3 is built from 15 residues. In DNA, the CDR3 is TGCGCCAGCAGCTCACGGGAGGGGGAACCCTACGAGCAGTACTTC. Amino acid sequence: CASSSREGEPYEQYF.

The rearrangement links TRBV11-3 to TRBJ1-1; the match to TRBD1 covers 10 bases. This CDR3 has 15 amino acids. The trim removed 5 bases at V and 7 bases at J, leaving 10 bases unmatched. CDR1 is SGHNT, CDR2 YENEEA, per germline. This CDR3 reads CASSQGTGDGIEAFF. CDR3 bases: TGTGCCAGCAGCCAAGGGACAGGGGATGGAATTGAAGCTTTCTTT.